The T cell receptor (beta chain) described here comes from a study of cytotoxic CD8 clonotypes in ibrutinib-treated CLL. General study points: Higher circulating CD8+ T-cell counts strongly accompanied higher baseline clonality, above age-matched healthy donors. Clonality rose at ibrutinib response, held steady in sustained remission, and fell toward baseline at progression. Public clonotypes, an uncommon group, contracted or remained stable on treatment.

Sequencing was performed with immunoSEQ multiplex PCR; in TCRdb, only in-frame clones are kept and a portion is missing. The table lists 250,000 or so clones, 60% to 75% of them singletons, with approximately 15% in the top ten. Concerning this clone: Its antigen is undetermined.

The length of the CDR3 is 14 residues. Germline CDR1 and CDR2: MNHEY and SVGAGI. V was pared by 6 bases and J by 3 bases, with 7 bases of the junction left unmatched. The chain joins TRBV6-5 to TRBJ1-2; 7 bases map to TRBD1. The source material was PBMCs, sampled after 24 months of ibrutinib treatment. The origin of this receptor is a human donor with chronic lymphocytic leukemia. CDR3 protein: CASRDSTGDYGYTF. The CDR3 nucleotides are TGTGCCAGCAGGGACTCTACAGGGGACTATGGCTACACCTTC.